Sequencing of this T cell receptor beta chain was carried out in a study of control samples from healthy donors and cancer patients. This CDR3 has 16 amino acids. Germline V gives CDR1 SGHRS, CDR2 YFSETQ. V shed 2 bases, J shed 2 bases, and the junction held 6 bases outside the gene matches. Method: immunoSEQ multiplex PCR; TCRdb's copy keeps in-frame clones and lacks some. The table includes approximately 50,000 clones, roughly 87% detected once. The sequencing sample was made of PBMCs. The TCR was taken from a man aged 55 to 70 with head and neck cancer. The gene calls are TRBV5-1 and TRBJ1-2; TRBD1 agrees at 10 bases. The CDR3 nucleotides are TGCGCCAGCAGCTTACCCTGGACAGGGGGGAACTATGGCTACACCTTC. Residues: CASSLPWTGGNYGYTF.